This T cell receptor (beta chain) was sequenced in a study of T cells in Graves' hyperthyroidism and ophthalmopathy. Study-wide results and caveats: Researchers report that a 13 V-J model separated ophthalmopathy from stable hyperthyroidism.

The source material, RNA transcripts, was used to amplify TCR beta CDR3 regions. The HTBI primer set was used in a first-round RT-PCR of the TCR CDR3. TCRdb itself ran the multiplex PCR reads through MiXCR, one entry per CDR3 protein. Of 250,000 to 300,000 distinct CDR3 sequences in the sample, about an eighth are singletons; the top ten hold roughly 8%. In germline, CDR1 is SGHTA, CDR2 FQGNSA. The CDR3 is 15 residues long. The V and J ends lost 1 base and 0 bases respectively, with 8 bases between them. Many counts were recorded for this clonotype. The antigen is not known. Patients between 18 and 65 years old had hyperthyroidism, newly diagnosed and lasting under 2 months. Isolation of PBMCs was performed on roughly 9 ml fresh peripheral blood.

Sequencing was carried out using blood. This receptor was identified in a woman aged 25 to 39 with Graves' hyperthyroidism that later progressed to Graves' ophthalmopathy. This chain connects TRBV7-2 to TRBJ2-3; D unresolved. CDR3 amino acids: CASSLVGISTDTQYF. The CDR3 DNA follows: TGTGCCAGCAGCTTAGTGGGCATTAGCACAGATACGCAGTATTTT. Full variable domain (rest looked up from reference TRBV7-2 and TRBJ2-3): GAGVSQSPSNKVTEKGKDVELRCDPISGHTALYWYRQSLGQGLEFLIYFQGNSAPDKSGLPSDRFSAERTGGSVSTLTIQRTQQEDSAVYLCASSLVGISTDTQYFGPGTRLTVL.